The T cell receptor (beta chain) described here comes from a study of cytomegalovirus exposure and HLA in healthy donors (dated by TCRdb to 2017 to 2019). Broadly, across the study: According to a later analysis, one platform produced both the approximately 110 validation repertoires and the roughly 650 repertoires of the first cohort. The study aimed to test whether cataloging public T cell receptors could reveal signatures of past pathogen exposure. A separate validation cohort of roughly 130 different subjects was used in addition to the approximately 700-subject first cohort. The study combined high-throughput TCR immunosequencing, statistical association of individual TCRs with disease status, and machine learning to predict cytomegalovirus infection status.

What the authors observed across the whole study: It was suggested by the authors that the approach could potentially be generalized to other disease states and immunological phenotypes. In both the original and validation cohorts, the classifier was reported to diagnose cytomegalovirus status with high specificity and sensitivity. Most TCR sequences were seen in very few donors, while some public TCRs were found in many individuals. A few of the identified cytomegalovirus-associated TCR beta chains were confirmed in vitro to be specific for cytomegalovirus antigens. A later analysis had no HLA typing for the validation cohort, so co-occurrence there was scored across all 120 or so repertoires. Subsequent analysis determined that TCRs grouped into clusters in the first cohort also showed a tendency toward co-occurrence across the 90 to 150 validation repertoires, and 94% of cluster scores exceeded 0. A total of fewer than 200 TCR beta chains were listed by the study as associated with cytomegalovirus.

Notes on this clone: The antigen this receptor binds is unknown. Base qualities are not at hand, and no much larger clone is one base apart.

Relative to germline, V is 3 bases shorter and J is 0 bases shorter, with 9 bases between their ends. In the germline V gene, CDR1 corresponds to MNHNS and CDR2 to SASEGT. The CDR3 numbers 15 residues from cysteine through phenylalanine. Kept here is only the CDR3 DNA, which spans 45 bases and is read in frame from base 1. The donors were included in the validation cohort of over a hundred subjects, a group kept apart from the approximately 690-subject first cohort. The library relied on the immunoSEQ multiplex PCR assay. Concerning the study's data processing: A statistical classification framework was built for diagnosing cytomegalovirus status from the catalog of TCR beta chain sequences. What TCRdb holds here is the immuneACCESS table cut down to in-frame rearrangements. Part of the clones is not present; checked against another copy, under half of the missing clones reflect an unresolved V gene, and the others are unexplained. Clonal size and the V and J genes are those of that table, whereas D and trimming came from the DNA. This sample holds about 150,000 clones; 89% were observed only once. The ten largest clonotypes hold 8% to 9.5% of the sample.

The receptor was derived from a woman in her late teens or twenties in good health and CMV-seropositive. The sequenced material came from PBMCs. The receptor chain draws on TRBV6-1 and TRBJ1-3; the D gene is perhaps TRBD1, on 5 matching bases. Here the CDR3 is given as CASSDQGFSGNTIYF. At the DNA level, the sequence is TGTGCCAGCAGTGACCAGGGCTTCTCTGGAAACACCATATATTTT.